This T cell receptor beta chain is from a study of T cells after yellow fever vaccination. Each CDR3 protein gets one entry after TCRdb re-called the 5' RACE reads with MiXCR. The data show some 300,000 distinct CDR3 sequences, 7.5% to 9% seen once. The CDR3 extends over 14 amino acids. Trimming pared 6 bases from V and 7 bases from J, leaving 19 bases between. Germline lookup yields CDR1 DFQATT and CDR2 SNEGSKA (reference sequence). This clonotype was detected only a few times. Specimen: CD4+ T cells sorted from PBMCs, collected 5 days after the yellow fever booster vaccination. The sequence was obtained from a man younger than 30 who received the YFV17D yellow fever vaccine. The V and J genes are TRBV20-1 and TRBJ2-1, with a possible D match to TRBD2 (5 bases). The CDR3 nucleotides read TGCAGTGCCCTGGGCAGCGGACCTGAAAATGAGCAGTTCTTC. Encoded protein: CSALGSGPENEQFF.